This TCR beta chain was sequenced for a study of HIV-infected children after antiretroviral therapy interruption (dated by TCRdb to about 2019). Describing the broader study: Eight children, all with CD4+ count above 500 and viral load below 50 copies/ml, were included, of whom four were on planned treatment interruption and four were on continuous treatment. The interruption group had a median age of about 9 years, and the continuous treatment group had a median age of approximately 8 years. Most participating children had recorded exposure to EBV and CMV. In the interruption arm, samples were obtained at week 0, week 12, end of interruption (week 24 or 48), and about 3 years after study end. For the continuous-treatment arm, samples from the corresponding weeks 0, 48 and 150 were analyzed. TCR repertoires were compared between children on planned treatment interruption and children on continuous antiretroviral treatment, alongside thymic output measurements. What the study reported, not specific to this receptor: In a few patients, shared-triplet CDR3 clusters rose after interruption, but the overall increase reached significance only when one outlier patient was excluded. For naive CD4+ repertoires of PTI patients, CDR3 sharing between time points dropped once interruption began, while many sequences were shared between the end of interruption and 3 years later. The low number of patients is a limitation and the data should be interpreted with caution.

CDR3 length: 20 amino acids, cysteine to phenylalanine. Only CDR3 DNA remains: 60 bases, in frame from the first base. Germline trimming: 2 bases from V, 0 bases from J; junction bases outside gene matches: 12. Reading the germline V gene gives CDR1 SGHRS and CDR2 YFSETQ. With respect to this clonotype: Its specific antigen is unknown. Base quality data are lacking; no much larger clone is found one base away.

Preparation of the library involved 3' RACE. To correct PCR amplification bias, TCR libraries were generated from RNA with a 3' RACE protocol that used unique molecular identifiers. Up to 12 amplicon libraries were pooled and sequenced on an Illumina MiSeq with v2 2x250 paired-end chemistry. On the authors' methods: Reads were processed with Decombinator to assign V and J genes and CDR3, with barcode-based error and PCR bias correction. Repertoires were subsampled to equal depth before Gini coefficient calculation using the R ineq package. Three approaches were used to assess CDR3 similarity: GLIPH, Hamming distance and a shared triplet metric. TCRdb trimmed the raw reads at Q25, called clones with MiXCR and kept productive beta chains. One record per CDR3 amino acid sequence lists the most common genes and DNA. These V and J calls originate from TCRdb's pipeline instead of the authors' own analysis. Counted in this sample were fewer than 8,000 distinct CDR3 sequences; roughly 15% of them appeared once. The top ten clonotypes cover roughly 13% of the sample.

Taken with the paper, the label for treatment or condition translates to: PENTA 11 planned treatment interruption arm or continuous ART arm. The participants were children from the United Kingdom between 2 and 15 years old who had been on ART with at least three drugs for 24 weeks or longer. Cryopreserved PBMCs with at least 5 million viable cells were required; several candidate patients were excluded for low viable PBMC yield. Using a FACSAria III cell sorter, memory CD8+ CD45RO+ CD45RA- T cells were FACS-sorted out of thawed PBMCs. The sorted cells were fixed, and RNA was then extracted with the RNeasy FFPE kit and afterward with the RNeasy Micro kit.

The chain links TRBV5-1 with TRBJ2-6; TRBD1 lines up with 9 middle nucleotides. This specimen consisted of CD45RO+ CD8+ T cells from PBMCs, pooled from several time points, obtained from a donor given antiretroviral therapy, either interrupted or continuous. The cell subset or site label of this sample denotes: memory CD8+ CD45RO+ CD45RA- T cells. The receptor's source is a pool of human donors with HIV. The CDR3: CASSFSAPGTGTSGANVLTF. DNA sequence: TGCGCCAGCAGCTTCTCCGCGCCCGGGACAGGGACCTCTGGGGCCAACGTCCTGACTTTC.